Included here is one T cell receptor beta chain sequence, with context. The antigen is not known. The CDR3 is 17 residues long. Germline-derived CDR1 and CDR2 are KGHDR and SFDVKD. TCRdb reprocessed the 5' RACE reads and stores each CDR3 protein as one record, lacking DNA. In total, the table holds fewer than 550,000 distinct CDR3 sequences. This entry is derived from a study of T cells expressing NK-cell markers. Turning to the study itself: From sorted CD3+CD56+NKG2C+, CD3+CD56+NKG2C- and CD3+CD56-NKG2C+ T cells came the TCR beta repertoires.

Study findings and constraints: Whether expanded NKG2C-expressing T cell clones recognize HCMV is unknown. These clonotypes also led the CD3+CD56-NKG2C+ fraction in a few donors. Among CD8+ T cells from five or six donors, dominant NKG2C+ clonotypes accounted for about 1.0-7.0%.

The chain employs TRBV24-1 and TRBJ2-1; the TCRdb call, TRBD2, lacks DNA for checking. The sequence was obtained from a woman aged 45-65 years in good health. Sequences were obtained from blood T cells: a sorted CD56 or NKG2C T cell subset, CD4+ or CD8+ T cells, or bulk PBMC T cells (not recorded which). This CDR3 reads CATSEARLAGGENEQFF.